This T cell receptor beta chain was identified during a study of vaccination effects on CD4 cells after COVID-19. The ViraFEST assay expanded antigen-specific CD4+ T cells with viral peptide pools before sequencing. Isolating CD4+ T cells followed less than 11 days of culture. Nobody among the vaccine recipients had prior SARS-CoV-2 infection (nucleocapsid antibodies were negative). Wells of two million PBMC each were grown with around 10 IU/ml IL-2 and roughly 10 ug/ml peptides. Both day 3 and day 7 saw half the medium replaced with IL-2 medium. Repertoires were generated with immunoSEQ multiplex PCR, while TCRdb's copy carries only in-frame clones and drops some. Among about 34,000 clones listed, 73% were seen once. This clone was picked up a small number of times. Its antigen is as yet unknown. The CDR3 sequence is 15 residues long. Trimming removed 2 bases from V and 7 bases from J, with 18 bases in between. Germline-derived CDR1 and CDR2 are SEHNR and FQNEAQ (reference sequence).

The specimen was CD4+ T cells from PBMCs cultured with HCoV-OC43 spike peptides, collected before COVID-19 vaccination. Subset: HCoV-OC43 spike overlapping peptide pool stimulation. This chain joins TRBV7-9 and TRBJ2-7, with D possibly TRBD1 on 6 matching bases. This clonotype was sampled from a human donor who received a COVID-19 vaccine. This CDR3 is CASSLLGAPDQEQYF. The CDR3 bases are TGTGCCAGCAGCTTATTGGGGGCGCCAGATCAAGAGCAGTACTTC.